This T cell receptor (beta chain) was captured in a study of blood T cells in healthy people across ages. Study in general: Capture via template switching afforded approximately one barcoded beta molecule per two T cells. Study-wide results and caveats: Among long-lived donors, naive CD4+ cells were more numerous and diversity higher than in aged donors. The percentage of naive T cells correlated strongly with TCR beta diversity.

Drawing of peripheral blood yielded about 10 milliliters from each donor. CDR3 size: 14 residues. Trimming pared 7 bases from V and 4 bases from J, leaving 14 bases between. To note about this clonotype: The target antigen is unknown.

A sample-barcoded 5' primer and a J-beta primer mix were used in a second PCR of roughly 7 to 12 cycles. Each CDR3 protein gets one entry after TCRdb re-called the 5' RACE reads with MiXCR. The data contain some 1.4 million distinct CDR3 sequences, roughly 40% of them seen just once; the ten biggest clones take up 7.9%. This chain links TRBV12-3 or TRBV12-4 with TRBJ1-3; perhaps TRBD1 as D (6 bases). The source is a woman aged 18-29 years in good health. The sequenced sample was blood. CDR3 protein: CASKNRAGGNTIYF. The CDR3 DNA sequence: TGTGCCAGCAAAAACAGGGCCGGAGGAAACACCATATATTTT.